This T cell receptor beta chain was documented in a study of T cell changes during pregnancy in multiple sclerosis. Assay used: immunoSEQ multiplex PCR; TCRdb lists only in-frame clones, some missing. The sample comprises 90,000 to 120,000 clones, 94% of which are singletons, and about 0.9% rests with the top ten. This CDR3 is built from 13 residues. Germline-derived CDR1 and CDR2 are MNHNS and SASEGT. The V and J ends lost 7 bases and 2 bases respectively, with 12 bases between them. This sequence was found in a female donor with multiple sclerosis, enrolled in a pregnancy study. J is TRBJ2-7 and V is TRBV6-1, with a possible D match to TRBD2 (6 bases). Sequenced here: peripheral blood, sampled before pregnancy. The CDR3 here is CASMPRGTYEQYF. The CDR3 nucleotides read TGTGCCAGCATGCCGCGGGGAACCTACGAGCAGTACTTC.